These 24 T cell receptor beta chains came from one sample sequenced in a study of post-analysis software for immune sequencing data. Overall study findings and caveats: TRBV5-6, TRBV5-1 and TRBV20-1 were among several TRBV segments more frequent in patients than controls.

TCR beta libraries were prepared from cDNA with unique molecular identifiers. TCRdb passed the PCR reads through MiXCR, listing each CDR3 protein once. The sample contains hundreds of thousands of distinct CDR3 sequences, roughly half of which appear only once. The antigens of these receptors remain unknown. Sequencing was carried out using blood. Every receptor here comes from a girl aged 5 to 17 with multiple sclerosis.

The CDR3: CSARDSYRPQETQYF. DNA for the CDR3: TGCAGTGCTAGAGATAGTTACAGACCCCAAGAGACCCAGTACTTC. The chain uses TRBV20-1 and TRBJ2-5; no clear D. The CDR3 length is 15 residues. V gave up 0 bases and J gave up 1 base, with 12 bases separating them. Germline CDR1 DFQATT, CDR2 SNEGSKA (reference sequence).

CDR3 residues: CSAYPQGSAEQYF. CDR3 coding DNA: TGCAGTGCTTATCCACAGGGCTCCGCCGAGCAGTACTTC. This chain connects TRBV20-1 to TRBJ2-4; possible D gene TRBD1, 6 bases. With the DNA end fitting TRBJ2-7 better, the J assignment may be wrong. The CDR3 is 13 residues long. Per germline, CDR1 DFQATT and CDR2 SNEGSKA (reference sequence).

The gene calls are TRBV5-1 and TRBJ1-1; the D gene is possibly TRBD1 (5 bases). The CDR3 runs 16 residues. V was shortened by 0 bases and J by 1 base, with 13 bases between the two germline ends. Germline V gene data show CDR1 as SGHRS and CDR2 as YFSETQ. CDR3 sequence reads: CASSLGAGISNTEAFF. CDR3 in DNA: TGCGCCAGCAGCTTGGGGGCAGGGATATCGAACACTGAAGCTTTCTTT.

Only a few counts were recorded for this clonotype. The chain recombines TRBV20-1 with TRBJ2-7; 8 bases agree with TRBD2. J lost 6 bases, V lost 2 bases, and 6 bases had no gene match. The CDR3 sequence is 13 residues long. Germline V gene data show CDR1 as DFQATT and CDR2 as SNEGSKA (reference sequence). In DNA form, the CDR3 reads TGCAGTGCTAGACAGTTTACTAGCGGCGAGCAGTACTTC. Its protein product is CSARQFTSGEQYF.

J is TRBJ2-1 and V is TRBV20-1, with TRBD1 matching 7 bases. The DNA end is a closer match to TRBJ2-7, so the J assignment may be wrong. The CDR3 runs to 11 residues. The V gene's germline CDR1 is DFQATT and CDR2 SNEGSKA (reference sequence). The CDR3 sequence: CSTDRVGEQYF. CDR3 nucleotide sequence: TGCAGTACTGACAGGGTTGGCGAGCAGTACTTC.

V and J are TRBV15 and TRBJ2-3; 14 bases map to TRBD2. V lost 5 bases to trimming and J lost 3 bases; unmatched junction nucleotides: 4. CDR1 is LNHNV and CDR2 is YYDKDF in the germline V gene (reference sequence). There are 16 residues in the CDR3. CDR3 sequence (DNA): TGTGCCACCAGCCAGACTAGCGGGGGGGCGACAGATACGCAGTATTTT. Its translation is CATSQTSGGATDTQYF.

The chain employs TRBV6-6 and TRBJ2-7; D gene ambiguous. V shed 5 bases and J shed 6 bases, with 8 bases lying between them. CDR1 MNHNY and CDR2 SVGAGI come from the germline V gene (reference sequence). This CDR3 has 11 residues. The CDR3 loop reads CASSPQPEQYF. DNA of the CDR3: TGTGCCAGCAGTCCCCAACCCGAGCAGTACTTC.

The CDR3 sequence is CATSRDLGPQHEQFF. In DNA form, the CDR3 reads TGTGCCACCAGCAGAGATTTAGGGCCCCAGCATGAGCAGTTCTTC. This rearrangement joins TRBV15 to TRBJ2-1, with D unresolved. The V end lost 0 bases, the J end lost 8 bases, and 14 bases lay between the germline ends. Germline values: CDR1 LNHNV, CDR2 YYDKDF (reference sequence). The CDR3 loop spans 15 amino acids.

This clonotype was observed a handful of times. The chain is built from TRBV7-6 and TRBJ2-7, with 8 bases aligning to TRBD2. Germline lookup yields CDR1 SGHVS and CDR2 FNYEAQ. V trimming: 1 base; J trimming: 2 bases; junction bases outside the gene matches: 10. The CDR3 contains 17 residues. For the CDR3, the DNA is TGTGCCAGCAGCTTAGTCGACGGTAGCGGGACCACCTACGAGCAGTACTTC. It translates to CASSLVDGSGTTYEQYF.

In the case of this clonotype: Its ends do not fully match the called genes, so a read error is possible. In DNA, the CDR3 is TGTGCCGGCAGCTGGGGACAGGCCAAAAACATTCAGTACTTC. Translation gives CAGSWGQAKNIQYF. The V call is TRBV7-2, the J call TRBJ2-4; 7 bases fit TRBD1. This CDR3 has 14 amino acids. Germline lookup yields CDR1 SGHTA and CDR2 FQGNSA.

Details on this clonotype: One end of the junction does not line up with germline, which may come from a read error. The chain is built from TRBV9 and TRBJ2-7, with 8 bases matching TRBD1. The length of the CDR3 is 20 residues. CDR1 SGDLS and CDR2 YYNGEE come from the germline V gene. CDR3 DNA sequence: TGTGCCCGCAGCCCCAGAGGTGGGACAGGATCAACCACAAGCTCCTACGAGCAGTACTTC. This gives the protein CARSPRGGTGSTTSSYEQYF.

The genes are TRBV5-1 and TRBJ2-6, with 7 bases identical to TRBD1. The CDR3 has 20 residues. Germline values: CDR1 SGHRS, CDR2 YFSETQ. After removal of 4 bases from V and 0 bases from J, the junction contained 16 bases not matched to a gene. CDR3 in amino acids: CASSRDPGQSTNSGANVLTF. The CDR3 region has the DNA TGCGCCAGCAGCCGCGATCCGGGACAGTCTACTAACTCTGGGGCCAACGTCCTGACTTTC.

This sequence joins TRBV29-1 and TRBJ2-7, with TRBD1 matching 9 bases. Trimming at V came to 4 bases and at J to 5 bases, leaving 9 bases not matched to a gene. This CDR3 has 14 amino acids. The germline CDR1 and CDR2 sequences are SQVTM and ANQGSEA. The CDR3 sequence is CSVVRTGARDEQYF. The CDR3, as DNA: TGCAGCGTTGTAAGGACAGGGGCCCGCGACGAGCAGTACTTC.

J is TRBJ1-2 and V is TRBV6-1; a possible D gene is TRBD1 (5 bases). Germline loops: CDR1 MNHNS, CDR2 SASEGT. The CDR3 length is 13 residues. Deletions cut 6 bases from V and 8 bases from J, with 16 bases between. The chain's CDR3 is CASSPETARGYTF. DNA of the CDR3: TGTGCCAGCAGCCCCGAGACAGCCCGGGGCTACACCTTC.

This rearrangement joins TRBV12-5 to TRBJ2-1; D gene ambiguous. This CDR3 region has 12 residues. Germline lookup yields CDR1 LGHNT and CDR2 FRNRAP. V lost 4 bases to trimming and J lost 10 bases, with 11 bases between them. The CDR3 nucleotides read TGTGCTAGTGGTTCCCTCAACATCGAGCAGTTCTTC. It yields the protein CASGSLNIEQFF.

Note on this clonotype: The junction departs from germline at one end; a sequencing error may be responsible. V is TRBV7-2 and J is TRBJ2-3; D perhaps matches TRBD2 (6 bases). The V gene's germline CDR1 is SGHTA and CDR2 FQGNSA. CDR3 length equals 15 residues. The CDR3 loop reads CASSLVGSSTDAQYF. CDR3 nucleotides: TGTGCCAGCAGCTTAGTCGGGAGCAGCACAGATGCGCAGTATTTT.

The table lists this clonotype with a few counts. The rearrangement uses TRBV9 and TRBJ1-2; D is ambiguous. There are 15 residues in the CDR3. From germline, CDR1 is SGDLS and CDR2 YYNGEE. Trimming stripped 0 bases from V and 4 bases from J, with 13 bases between. CDR3: CASSVGPGLAYGYTF. The DNA of the CDR3 is TGTGCCAGCAGCGTAGGTCCGGGTCTAGCCTATGGCTACACCTTC.

The V and J genes are TRBV11-1 and TRBJ2-1; TRBD2 agrees at 14 bases. Germline assignment: CDR1 SGHAT and CDR2 FQDESV (reference sequence). The CDR3 totals 23 residues. With V trimmed by 3 bases and J by 4 bases, 23 bases remained unmatched. The CDR3: CASSFPGLAGETNPSHKYNEQFF. Written as DNA, the CDR3 is TGTGCCAGCAGCTTCCCGGGACTAGCGGGAGAGACAAATCCTTCGCACAAGTACAATGAGCAGTTCTTC.

This clonotype was observed a handful of times. The chain joins TRBV10-3 to TRBJ1-2; 7 positions agree with TRBD1. The CDR3 spans 15 residues. Per germline, CDR1 ENHRY and CDR2 SYGVKD. Trimming removed 0 bases from V and 7 bases from J; junction bases left unmatched: 8. The CDR3 reads CAISESLRRGPGYTF. CDR3 DNA: TGTGCCATCAGTGAGTCCCTCCGGAGGGGGCCTGGCTACACCTTC.

The sample holds one count of this clonotype. The chain recombines TRBV12-3 or TRBV12-4 with TRBJ2-2; 8 bases fit TRBD1. V shed 5 bases, J shed 6 bases, and the junction held 5 bases outside the gene matches. The CDR3 has 14 amino acids. The CDR3 protein is CASSPDRVSGELFF. In DNA form, the CDR3 reads TGTGCCAGCAGTCCGGACAGGGTGTCCGGGGAGCTGTTTTTT.

This chain uses TRBV7-9 with TRBJ1-2; D might be TRBD1 (6 bases). This CDR3 is 16 amino acids long. Germline CDR1 and CDR2: SEHNR and FQNEAQ (reference sequence). The V gene lost 2 bases and the J gene lost 7 bases, with 20 bases spanning the gap. The CDR3 region is CASSLNQGHSHSGYTF. CDR3 coding DNA: TGTGCCAGCAGCTTAAATCAGGGACACTCCCATAGTGGCTACACCTTC.

The chain recombines TRBV11-2 with TRBJ2-7; TRBD2 agrees at 13 bases. This CDR3 has 20 residues. After removal of 3 bases from V and 2 bases from J, the junction contained 16 bases not matched to a gene. Germline V gene lookup returns CDR1 SGHAT and CDR2 FQNNGV. Here the CDR3 reads CASSFRRPGTSGDYPYEQYF. The CDR3 DNA sequence: TGTGCCAGCAGCTTTAGAAGACCGGGGACTAGCGGGGACTACCCCTACGAGCAGTACTTC.

The chain recombines TRBV29-1 with TRBJ2-7, with D unclear. Trimming left V 0 bases short and J 4 bases short, with 7 bases between. Germline-derived CDR1 and CDR2 are SQVTM and ANQGSEA. The CDR3 is made up of 12 amino acids. CDR3 in amino acids: CSVEDYGYEQYF. The CDR3 DNA sequence: TGCAGCGTTGAAGATTACGGGTACGAGCAGTACTTC.

The chain has TRBV7-8 and TRBJ1-1; D ambiguous. The CDR3 is 16 residues long. Trimming removed 1 base from V and 4 bases from J, with 16 bases in between. From germline, CDR1 is SGHVS and CDR2 FQNEAQ. The CDR3 sequence is CASSLVGAGAFTEAFF. The CDR3 DNA follows: TGTGCCAGCAGCTTAGTGGGTGCTGGTGCCTTCACTGAAGCTTTCTTT.